This T cell receptor beta chain appears in the sequencing data of a study of blood T cell repertoires in COVID-19. In the study overall: Samples came from the United States, Italy and Spain, spanning acute and convalescent COVID-19.

Here immunoSEQ multiplex PCR was the method, and the copy in TCRdb shows in-frame clones only, minus some. Of approximately 140,000 clones listed, roughly 78% are singletons. V was trimmed by 0 bases and J by 7 bases, leaving 17 bases between them. The CDR3 spans 16 residues. Looked up from germline, CDR1 is SGHKS and CDR2 is YYEKEE (reference sequence). The sequence derives from a human donor with acute or convalescent COVID-19. The donor label of this sample is uncertain. Input material: peripheral blood. The chain links TRBV5-5 to TRBJ2-1; D is perhaps TRBD2 (7 bases). The CDR3 loop is CASSLGAGAGLNEQFF. In nucleotides, the CDR3 is TGTGCCAGCAGCTTGGGCGCGGGGGCTGGATTGAATGAGCAGTTCTTC.